The entry below gives a single T cell receptor (beta chain) sequence along with its context. It has no known antigen specificity. Base qualities are missing; no much larger clone stands one base away. These data are taken from a study of patients and donors after allogeneic stem cell transplantation (dated by TCRdb to 2020 to 2021). Receptor libraries were prepared by RT-PCR. The data were produced on a NextSeq 550. TCRdb reprocessing: public reads trimmed at Q25 with fastp, clones called with MiXCR, in-frame beta chains kept. Rows are unified per CDR3 protein, each entry keeping the most common DNA and genes. This sample comprises approximately 410,000 distinct CDR3 sequences, roughly 17% of them detected only once. The ten biggest clones cover 7% to 7.5% of the sample. The CDR3 sequence holds 17 residues, the cysteine and phenylalanine included. CDR3 DNA only is kept here, 51 bases in frame from base 1. From V the trimming removes 4 bases and from J it removes 1 base, while the gene matches leave 10 bases of the junction unaccounted for. The germline V gene encodes CDR1 SGHRS and CDR2 YFSETQ.

This TCR came from a human donor who was either an allogeneic HSCT recipient or a stem cell or donor lymphocyte infusion donor (not recorded which). It is not recorded whose cells these are; they may come from a transplant donor. The V gene is TRBV5-1 and the J gene is TRBJ2-1; 8 bases in the middle match TRBD2. The sequencing input was blood, either unsorted or a sorted T cell fraction (not recorded which). The CDR3 here reads CASSLKSGGMSYNEQFF. The nucleotide sequence reads as follows: TGCGCCAGCAGCCTGAAGAGCGGGGGCATGTCCTACAATGAGCAGTTCTTC.